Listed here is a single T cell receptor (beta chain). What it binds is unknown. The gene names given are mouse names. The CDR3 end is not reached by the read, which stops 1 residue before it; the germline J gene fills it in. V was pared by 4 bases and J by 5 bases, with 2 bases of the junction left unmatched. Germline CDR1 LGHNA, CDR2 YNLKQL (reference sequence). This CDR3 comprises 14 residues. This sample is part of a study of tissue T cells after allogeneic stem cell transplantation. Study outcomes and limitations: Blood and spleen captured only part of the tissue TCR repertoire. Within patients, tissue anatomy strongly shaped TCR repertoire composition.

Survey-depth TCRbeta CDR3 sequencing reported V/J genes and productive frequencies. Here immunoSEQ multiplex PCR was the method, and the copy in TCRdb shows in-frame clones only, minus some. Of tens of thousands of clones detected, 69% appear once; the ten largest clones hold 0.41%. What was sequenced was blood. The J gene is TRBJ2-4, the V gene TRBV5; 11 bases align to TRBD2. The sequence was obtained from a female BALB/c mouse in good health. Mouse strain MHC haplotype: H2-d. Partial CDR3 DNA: TGTGCCAGCAGCCCGACTGGGGGGGGAAACACCTTGTAC. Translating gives CASSPTGGGNTLY. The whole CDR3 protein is CASSPTGGGNTLYF.